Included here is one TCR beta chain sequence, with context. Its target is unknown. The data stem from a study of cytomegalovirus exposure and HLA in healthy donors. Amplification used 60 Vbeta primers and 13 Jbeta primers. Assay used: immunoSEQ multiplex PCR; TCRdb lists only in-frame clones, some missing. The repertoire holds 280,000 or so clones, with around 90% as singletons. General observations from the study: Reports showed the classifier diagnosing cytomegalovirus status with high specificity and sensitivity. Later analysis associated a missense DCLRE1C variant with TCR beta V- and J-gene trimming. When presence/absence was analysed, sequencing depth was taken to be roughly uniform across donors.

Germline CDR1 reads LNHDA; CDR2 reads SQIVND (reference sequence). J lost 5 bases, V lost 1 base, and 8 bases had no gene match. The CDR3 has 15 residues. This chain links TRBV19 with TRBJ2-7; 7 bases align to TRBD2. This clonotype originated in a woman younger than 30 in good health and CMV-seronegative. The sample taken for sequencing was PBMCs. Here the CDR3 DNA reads TGTGCCAGTAGTATAGGCGGGGGTTTTCGGAACGAGCAGTACTTC. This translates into CASSIGGGFRNEQYF. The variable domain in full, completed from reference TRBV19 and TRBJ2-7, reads DGGITQSPKYLFRKEGQNVTLSCEQNLNHDAMYWYRQDPGQGLRLIYYSQIVNDFQKGDIAEGYSVSREKKESFPLTVTSAQKNPTAFYLCASSIGGGFRNEQYFGPGTRLTVT.